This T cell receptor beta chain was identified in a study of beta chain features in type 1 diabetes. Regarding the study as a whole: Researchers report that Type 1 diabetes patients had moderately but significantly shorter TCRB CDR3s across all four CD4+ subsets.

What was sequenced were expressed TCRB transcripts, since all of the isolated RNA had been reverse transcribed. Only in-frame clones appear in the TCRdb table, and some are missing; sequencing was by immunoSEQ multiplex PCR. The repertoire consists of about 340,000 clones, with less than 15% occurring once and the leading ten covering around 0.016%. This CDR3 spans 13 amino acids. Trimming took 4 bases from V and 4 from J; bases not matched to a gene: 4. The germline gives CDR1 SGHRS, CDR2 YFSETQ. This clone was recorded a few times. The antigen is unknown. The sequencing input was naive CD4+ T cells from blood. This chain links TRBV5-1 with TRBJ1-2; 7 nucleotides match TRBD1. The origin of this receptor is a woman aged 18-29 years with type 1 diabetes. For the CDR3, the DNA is TGCGCCAGCAGCCTTGGGACAGCCTATGGCTACACCTTC. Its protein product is CASSLGTAYGYTF. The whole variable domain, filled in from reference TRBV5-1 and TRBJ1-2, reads KAGVTQTPRYLIKTRGQQVTLSCSPISGHRSVSWYQQTPGQGLQFLFEYFSETQRNKGNFPGRFSGRQFSNSRSEMNVSTLELGDSALYLCASSLGTAYGYTFGSGTRLTVV.